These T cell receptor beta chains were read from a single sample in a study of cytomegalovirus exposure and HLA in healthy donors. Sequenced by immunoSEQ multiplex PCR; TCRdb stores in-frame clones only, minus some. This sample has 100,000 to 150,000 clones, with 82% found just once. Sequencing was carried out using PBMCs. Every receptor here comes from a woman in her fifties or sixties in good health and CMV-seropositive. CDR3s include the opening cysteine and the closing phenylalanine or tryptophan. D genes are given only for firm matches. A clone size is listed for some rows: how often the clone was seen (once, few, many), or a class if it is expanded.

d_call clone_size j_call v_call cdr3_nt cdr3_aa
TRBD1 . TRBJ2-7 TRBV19 TGTGCCAGTAGTGAGGGACAGTTGTTCTCCTACGAGCAGTACTTC CASSEGQLFSYEQYF
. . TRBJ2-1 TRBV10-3 TGTGCCATCAGTGAGTCGACGGGGGGCGCCTACAATGAGCAGTTCTTC CAISESTGGAYNEQFF
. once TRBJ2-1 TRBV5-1 TGCGCCAGCGCGGCCTCATCGGGATACAATGAGCAGTTCTTC CASAASSGYNEQFF
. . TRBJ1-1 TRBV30 TGTGCCTGGAGTGTAGTCGGGGTGAACACTGAAGCTTTCTTT CAWSVVGVNTEAFF
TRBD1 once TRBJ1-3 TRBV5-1 TGCGCCAGCAGCCCGGGACAGGTCTCTGGAAACACCATATATTTT CASSPGQVSGNTIYF
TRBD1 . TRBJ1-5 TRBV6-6 TGTGCCAGCAGTGGGGACAGGGTGGGTCAGCCCCAGCATTTT CASSGDRVGQPQHF
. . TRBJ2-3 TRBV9 TGTGCCAGCAGCCCCGGGAGCACAGATACGCAGTATTTT CASSPGSTDTQYF
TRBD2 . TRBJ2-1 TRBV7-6 TGTGCCAGCAGCTTAGTTAGCGGGAAAAACAATGAGCAGTTCTTC CASSLVSGKNNEQFF
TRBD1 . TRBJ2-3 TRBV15 TGTGCCACCAGCAGAAGGACAGGGGTGACAGATACGCAGTATTTT CATSRRTGVTDTQYF
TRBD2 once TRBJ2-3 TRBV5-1 TGCGCCAGCAGACGGGAACTAGCGAGCACAGATACGCAGTATTTT CASRRELASTDTQYF
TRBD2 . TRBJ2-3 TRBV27 TGTGCCAGCAGTCCTAGCGGGAGGATAGATACGCAGTATTTT CASSPSGRIDTQYF
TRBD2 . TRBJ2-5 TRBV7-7 TGTGCTAGCAGCCCGGGACTAGCGGCCCGAGAGACCCAGTACTTC CASSPGLAARETQYF
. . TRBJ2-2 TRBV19 TGTGCCAGTAGTTGGAGGGCCTTGAACACCGGGGAGCTGTTTTTT CASSWRALNTGELFF
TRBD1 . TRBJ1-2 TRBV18 TGTGCCAGCTCACCAGAGGGACAGGGGACAACCGGGACCTTC CASSPEGQGTTGTF
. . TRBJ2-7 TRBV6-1 TGTGCCAGCAGTGAAGCAGATTGGCCCTACGAGCAGTACTTC CASSEADWPYEQYF
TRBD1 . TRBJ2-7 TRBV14 TGTGCCAGCAGCCATACCCCGGGACAGGGACCCTACGAGCAGTACTTC CASSHTPGQGPYEQYF
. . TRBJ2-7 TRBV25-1 TGTGCCAGCAGCCTGGGCAGCTCCTACGAGCAGTACTTC CASSLGSSYEQYF
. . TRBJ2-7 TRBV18 TGTGCCAGCTCCCAGGGGTCCTCCTACGAGCAGTACTTC CASSQGSSYEQYF
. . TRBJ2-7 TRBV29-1 TGCAGCGCATCGTCAGGGGTTTCACGCGAGCAGTACTTC CSASSGVSREQYF
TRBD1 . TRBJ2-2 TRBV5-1 TGCGCCAGCAGCCAATCGACAGGGTCCGGGGAGCTGTTTTTT CASSQSTGSGELFF
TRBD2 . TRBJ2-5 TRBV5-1 TGCGCCAGCAGCTTGGGACTAGCGGGGGGTGAAGAGACCCAGTACTTC CASSLGLAGGEETQYF
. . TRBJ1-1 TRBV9 TGTGCCAGCAGCACTCGTCCGGGGTTTCTGAACACTGAAGCTTTCTTT CASSTRPGFLNTEAFF
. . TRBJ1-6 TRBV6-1 TGTGCCAGCAGTGTACGGGGGGACATACGGAAAGTTTCACCCCTCCACTTT CASSVRGDIRKVSPLHF
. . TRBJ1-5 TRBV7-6 TGTGCCAGCAGCTTATTCCCAGGATACAATCAGCCCCAGCATTTT CASSLFPGYNQPQHF
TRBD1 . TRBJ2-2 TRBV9 TGTGCCAGCAGCCCCCAGACAGGGTTCGGGGAGCTGTTTTTT CASSPQTGFGELFF
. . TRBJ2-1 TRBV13 TGTGCCAGCAGCTTCTATGTTGGCTCCTACAATGAGCAGTTCTTC CASSFYVGSYNEQFF
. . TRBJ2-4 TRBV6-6 TGTGCCAGTAAAACTCTAGCCAAAAACATTCAGTACTTC CASKTLAKNIQYF
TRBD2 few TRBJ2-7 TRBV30 TGTGCCTGGAGTGACGTCGGGGGGGTAGACGAGCAGTACTTC CAWSDVGGVDEQYF
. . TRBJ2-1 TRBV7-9 TGTGCCAGCAGCTTCCAGGCGGCGGGCTACAATGAGCAGTTCTTC CASSFQAAGYNEQFF
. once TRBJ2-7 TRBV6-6 TGTGCCAGCTCCCTTCCTCAGGGGACCGAGCAGTACTTC CASSLPQGTEQYF
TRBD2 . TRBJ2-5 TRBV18 TGTGCCAGCTCACCGAGGGGACGCGGGGGGGCCGGAGAGACCCAGTACTTC CASSPRGRGGAGETQYF
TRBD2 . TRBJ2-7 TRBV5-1 TGCGCCAGCAGCGTACCGGGACTAGCGGGAGGAAGGCAGTACTTC CASSVPGLAGGRQYF
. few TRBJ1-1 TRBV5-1 TGCGCCAGCAGCTTGAACACAGGGCTGAACACTGAAGCTTTCTTT CASSLNTGLNTEAFF
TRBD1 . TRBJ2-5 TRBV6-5 TGTGCCAGCAGTGGCCCGACAGGGATTGGAGAGACCCAGTACTTC CASSGPTGIGETQYF
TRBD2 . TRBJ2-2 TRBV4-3 TGCGCCAGCAGCCAAGACTCCACGGGGGGGCGTGCCACCGGGGAGCTGTTTTTT CASSQDSTGGRATGELFF
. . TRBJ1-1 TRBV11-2 TGTGCCAGCAGCTTAATACTAGGGACTGAAGCTTTCTTT CASSLILGTEAFF
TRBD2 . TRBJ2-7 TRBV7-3 TGTGCCAGCAGCCGGGGTGGCAGCGGGAGAGGGAACGAGCAGTACTTC CASSRGGSGRGNEQYF
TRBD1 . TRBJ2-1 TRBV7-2 TGTGCCAGCAGCTTAGTCGGGACAGGATCCTACAATGAGCAGTTCTTC CASSLVGTGSYNEQFF
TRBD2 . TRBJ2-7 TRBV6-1 TGTGCCAGCAGTGAAGGCGGACTAGGCTACGAGCAGTACTTC CASSEGGLGYEQYF
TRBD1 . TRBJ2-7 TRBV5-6 TGTGCCAGCAGCTTGGCCGGGACAGGGGAGGACGAGCAGTACTTC CASSLAGTGEDEQYF
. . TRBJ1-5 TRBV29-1 TGCAGCGCCGGTGTGGGGAGGCGAAATCAGCCCCAGCATTTT CSAGVGRRNQPQHF